This T cell receptor (beta chain) emerged from a study of glioma-infiltrating T cells after dendritic cell vaccination. Study-wide background: Patients received three intradermal dendritic cell vaccine injections at biweekly intervals.

Assay: immunoSEQ multiplex PCR; the TCRdb copy retains only in-frame clones and omits some. There are roughly 85,000 clones in the sample; 85% occur only once, and about 8.5% lies in the top ten. Time point described: after dendritic cell vaccination, including at tumor progression/relapse. The CDR3 spans 14 residues. The V gene lost 0 bases and the J gene lost 1 base, with 7 bases spanning the gap. From germline, CDR1 is LGHNA and CDR2 YSLEER. The chain recombines TRBV4-3 with TRBJ2-7; D is ambiguous. Source: blood, taken after dendritic cell vaccination. The origin of this receptor is a human donor with glioblastoma. In nucleotides, the CDR3 is TGCGCCAGCAGCCAAGAAGCCCGGTCCTACGAGCAGTACTTC. It is translated as CASSQEARSYEQYF.